This T cell receptor (beta chain) was documented in a study of blood T cell repertoires in COVID-19. This clone was seen only a few times. Assay: immunoSEQ multiplex PCR; the TCRdb copy retains only in-frame clones and omits some. In the table there are some 300,000 clones, about 87% of which are singletons. With 6 bases clipped from V and 5 bases from J, the junction kept 5 bases outside the gene matches. Germline V gene data show CDR1 as WSHSY and CDR2 as SAAADI. This CDR3 is built from 14 residues. This receptor was identified in a woman aged 30 to 39 who had recovered from COVID-19. This sequence joins TRBV10-2 and TRBJ2-5; TRBD1 agrees at 11 bases. The source material was peripheral blood. The CDR3 bases are TGCGCCAGCAGCAGGACAGGGGGCCAGGAGACCCAGTACTTC. Translation: CASSRTGGQETQYF.